Listed below are T cell receptor beta chains from one sample, sequenced in a study of post-analysis software for immune sequencing data. TCRdb reprocessed the PCR reads with MiXCR, giving one entry per CDR3 protein. The repertoire has 740,000 or so distinct CDR3 sequences, 53% of them found once; the top ten carry around 4.5%. The sample consisted of blood. The receptors come from a girl aged 10 to 17 with multiple sclerosis. The CDR3 runs from the conserved cysteine through the conserved F or W. Fields, in order: V gene, J gene, D gene, clone size, CDR3 DNA, CDR3 protein. A D gene is named only where the DNA matches it firmly. Not all rows give a size; the values are once, few, many and, for expanded clones, a class.

TRBV2	TRBJ2-7	TRBD2	NA	TGTGCCAGCAGTGGGAGAGCGGGGGGGCGCGAGCAGTACTTC	CASSGRAGGREQYF
TRBV5-1	TRBJ1-2	NA	NA	TGCGCCAGCAGTGTCTCTTCCTCCCAGTATGGCTACACCTTC	CASSVSSSQYGYTF
TRBV20-1	TRBJ2-6	NA	few	TGCAGTGCTAGAGATAGCTCTGGGGCCAACGTCCTGACTTTC	CSARDSSGANVLTF
TRBV7-2	TRBJ1-2	NA	NA	TGTGCCAGCAGCTTAAGCGGGGTCGGCGGGGAAGGCTACACCTTC	CASSLSGVGGEGYTF
TRBV11-3	TRBJ2-2	NA	NA	TGTGCCAGCAGCTTAGTCTTGTCCGGGGAGCTGTTTTTT	CASSLVLSGELFF
TRBV7-3	TRBJ1-1	TRBD1	NA	TGTGCCAGCAGCTTAAGGGGAGGGGGCAGCACTGAAGCTTTCTTT	CASSLRGGGSTEAFF
TRBV7-2	TRBJ2-3	TRBD2	few	TGTGCCAGCAGCTTATCCTGGACTAGCGGGAGATTCTCAGATACGCAGTATTTT	CASSLSWTSGRFSDTQYF
TRBV20-1	TRBJ1-2	TRBD1	once	TGCAGTGCCCAGACAGGGCGGGGAGGCTACACCTTC	CSAQTGRGGYTF
TRBV5-1	TRBJ2-7	TRBD1	NA	TGCGCCAGCAGCTTTGGGACAGGGACCCACGAGCAGTACTTC	CASSFGTGTHEQYF
TRBV5-6	TRBJ2-3	NA	NA	TGTGCCAGCACGCGGGACATAAGCACAGATACGCAGTATTTT	CASTRDISTDTQYF
TRBV12-3/TRBV12-4	TRBJ1-2	NA	few	TGTGCCAGCAGTTATCGAGAAAACTATGGCTACACCTTC	CASSYRENYGYTF
TRBV6-6	TRBJ2-1	NA	NA	TGTGCCAGCAGCCAACCTATGGTAGGACAGTTCTTC	CASSQPMVGQFF
TRBV20-1	TRBJ2-7	TRBD2	NA	TGCAGTGCTAGACTCACTTCGGGACTAGGCTACGAGCAGTACTTC	CSARLTSGLGYEQYF
TRBV20-1	TRBJ2-1	TRBD2	NA	TGCAGTGCTACCACGGCTAGCGGGGGGATCAATGAGCAGTTCTTC	CSATTASGGINEQFF
TRBV5-1	TRBJ2-7	NA	NA	TGCGCCAGCAGCTATAATTCAGGTTCCCCCTACGAGCAGTACTTC	CASSYNSGSPYEQYF
TRBV14	TRBJ2-1	TRBD2	NA	TGTGCCAGCAGCCAAGCGGTTAGCGGGAGGGACAATGAGCAGTTCTTC	CASSQAVSGRDNEQFF
TRBV6-6	TRBJ2-5	TRBD1	few	TGTGCCAGCAGTGACAGGGTGGGCCAAGAGACCCAGTACTTC	CASSDRVGQETQYF
TRBV20-1	TRBJ2-1	NA	NA	TGCAGGACAAAGGGCAGAACCTACAATGAGCAGTTCTTC	CRTKGRTYNEQFF
TRBV7-9	TRBJ2-7	TRBD1	NA	TGTGCCAGCAGCTTAGCTGACAGGGCCAGCTCCTACGAGCAGTACTTC	CASSLADRASSYEQYF
TRBV10-1	TRBJ2-7	TRBD1	NA	TGCGCCAGCAGTGGTTCCCCGAGACAGGGGGCGTCCGAGCAGTACTTC	CASSGSPRQGASEQYF
TRBV12-3/TRBV12-4	TRBJ2-5	NA	NA	TGTGCCAGCAGCTGGGGCAGGACCCACCTAGAAGGGGAGACCCAGTACTTC	CASSWGRTHLEGETQYF
TRBV5-1	TRBJ1-2	NA	NA	TGCGCCAGCAGCCCGATTACAGTTAACTATGGCTACACCTTC	CASSPITVNYGYTF
TRBV25-1	TRBJ2-3	NA	NA	TGTGCCAGCAGTGGTAGTGCTAGCACAGATACGCAGTATTTT	CASSGSASTDTQYF